This T cell receptor beta chain was captured by sequencing in a study of graft-versus-host responses after intestinal transplantation. A remark on this clone: Antigen specificity is unknown.

This CDR3 region has 15 residues. V gave up 4 bases and J gave up 5 bases; unmatched junction bases: 10. Germline values: CDR1 MNHNS, CDR2 SASEGT. Sequencing used immunoSEQ multiplex PCR; TCRdb keeps in-frame clones, though not all of them. The table includes 95,000 to 110,000 clones, about 90% detected once. The chain carries TRBV6-1 and TRBJ2-5; 7 nucleotides line up with TRBD2. The starting material was unstimulated CD4+ T cells sorted from spleen or lymph node cells, obtained before intestinal transplant. The source is a human donor who received an intestinal transplant. CDR3 bases: TGTGCCAGCAGTGGGGGTGGGAGGGCCTGGGAGACCCAGTACTTC. Translated, it gives CASSGGGRAWETQYF.